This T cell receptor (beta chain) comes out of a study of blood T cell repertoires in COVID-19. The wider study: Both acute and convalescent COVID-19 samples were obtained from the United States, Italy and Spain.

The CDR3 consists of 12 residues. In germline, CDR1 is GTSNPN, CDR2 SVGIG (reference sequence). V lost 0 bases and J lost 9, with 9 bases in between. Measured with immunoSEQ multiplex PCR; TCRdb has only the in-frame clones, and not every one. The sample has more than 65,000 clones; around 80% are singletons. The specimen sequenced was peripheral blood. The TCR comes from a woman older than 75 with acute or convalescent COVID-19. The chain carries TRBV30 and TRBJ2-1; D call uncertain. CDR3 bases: TGTGCCTGGAGTGTACTCGGTCCTGAGCAGTTCTTC. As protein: CAWSVLGPEQFF. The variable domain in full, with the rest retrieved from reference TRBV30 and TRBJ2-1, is SQTIHQWPATLVQPVGSPLSLECTVEGTSNPNLYWYRQAAGRGLQLLFYSVGIGQISSEVPQNLSASRPQDRQFILSSKKLLLSDSGFYLCAWSVLGPEQFFGPGTRLTVL.